A selection of T cell receptor beta chains follows, all from one sample in a study of cytomegalovirus exposure and HLA in healthy donors. The method was immunoSEQ multiplex PCR; TCRdb's version includes in-frame clones alone and lacks a portion of them. Recorded for this sample: under 200,000 clones. Material: PBMCs. These receptors all stem from a man in his thirties or forties in good health and CMV-seronegative. Each CDR3 is given with its conserved first and last residue. The D gene is left open where the match is weak.

-	17	TRBJ2-1	TRBV6-4	TGTGCCAGCAGTGACTCGATAAGGGGGAAAGCGTACAATGAGCAGTTCTTC	CASSDSIRGKAYNEQFF
TRBD1	15	TRBJ1-2	TRBV5-5	TGTGCCAGCAGCGTACCATTGACAGGGGTTAGTGGCTACACCTTC	CASSVPLTGVSGYTF
TRBD1	14	TRBJ1-1	TRBV15	TGTGCCACCAGCATACGGACAGGAGACACTGAAGCTTTCTTT	CATSIRTGDTEAFF
-	13	TRBJ2-1	TRBV30	TGTGCTCAAGGGGCACAGCTTAACAATGAGCAGTTCTTC	CAQGAQLNNEQFF
-	15	TRBJ1-3	TRBV2	TGTGCCAGCAGTGAAGGCCAGGGTAGGAGAAACACCATATATTTT	CASSEGQGRRNTIYF
-	14	TRBJ1-2	TRBV18	TGTGCCAGCTCACCCCGTGACAGTAACTATGGCTACACCTTC	CASSPRDSNYGYTF
-	13	TRBJ1-2	TRBV7-2	TGTGCCAGCAGCCCGGACATAAACTATGGCTACACCTTC	CASSPDINYGYTF
-	16	TRBJ2-7	TRBV19	TGTGCCAGTAGTGGAAACCCAGGGGATAACCTTTACGAGCAGTACTTC	CASSGNPGDNLYEQYF
TRBD1	16	TRBJ2-1	TRBV7-3	TGTGCCAGCAGCCCAGGGACAGGGGGCCGAAACAATGAGCAGTTCTTC	CASSPGTGGRNNEQFF
-	17	TRBJ1-3	TRBV4-3	TGCGCCAGCAGCCAAGATGTGCGTGAACAGTTTGGAAACACCATATATTTT	CASSQDVREQFGNTIYF
-	14	TRBJ1-4	TRBV18	TGTGCCAGCTCTCTTCGCGGCACAAATGAAAAACTGTTTTTT	CASSLRGTNEKLFF
-	13	TRBJ2-5	TRBV7-6	TGTGCCAGCAGCTTAGTAGCTGCGGAGACCCAGTACTTC	CASSLVAAETQYF
-	11	TRBJ2-1	TRBV9	TGTGCCAGCAGCGCCGACAATGAGCAGTTCTTC	CASSADNEQFF
-	14	TRBJ1-2	TRBV27	TGTGCCAGCAGTTTCGGCTCAGGAAACTATGGCTACACCTTC	CASSFGSGNYGYTF
TRBD2	15	TRBJ2-5	TRBV19	TGTGCCAGTAAGGTCTTAGGCGGGGGTGAAGAGACCCAGTACTTC	CASKVLGGGEETQYF
TRBD2	16	TRBJ2-1	TRBV5-1	TGCGCCAGCAGCTTGGAAGGTAGCGGGAGTTGGAATGAGCAGTTCTTC	CASSLEGSGSWNEQFF
-	15	TRBJ1-5	TRBV19	TGTGCCAGTAGTTGGGAGGGGCAGGGAAATCAGCCCCAGCATTTT	CASSWEGQGNQPQHF
TRBD2	14	TRBJ2-7	TRBV9	TGTGCCAGCAGCGTTGGCGGGAGCGGGTACGAGCAGTACTTC	CASSVGGSGYEQYF
TRBD2	14	TRBJ2-2	TRBV10-3	TGTGCCATCGGGACTAGCGAGAACACCGGGGAGCTGTTTTTT	CAIGTSENTGELFF
-	15	TRBJ2-7	TRBV9	TGTGCCAGCAGCGTAGGGGCTAGCGCTTCCTACGAGCAGTACTTC	CASSVGASASYEQYF
-	15	TRBJ2-3	TRBV4-3	TGCGCCAGCAGTAAGCAGGGCCACGGGAGAGATACGCAGTATTTT	CASSKQGHGRDTQYF
TRBD2	15	TRBJ2-3	TRBV10-2	TGCGCCAGCAGTGTTGTAGCGGGAGTAACAGATACGCAGTATTTT	CASSVVAGVTDTQYF
-	14	TRBJ1-2	TRBV2	TGTGCCAGCAGTGGTGGACAGAATGCTTATGGCTACACCTTC	CASSGGQNAYGYTF
-	16	TRBJ2-1	TRBV10-1	TGCGCCAGCTCCCAGGCCGGACAGTTGGGCTACAATGAGCAGTTCTTC	CASSQAGQLGYNEQFF
-	14	TRBJ1-2	TRBV4-3	TGCGCCAGCAGCCAAGATTGGGGGGGACATGGCTACACCTTC	CASSQDWGGHGYTF
-	16	TRBJ1-3	TRBV19	TGTGCCAGTAGTATAGAGGGCAGGGGCTCTGGAAACACCATATATTTT	CASSIEGRGSGNTIYF
TRBD1	15	TRBJ1-1	TRBV10-1	TGCGCCAGCAGTGTCTTCCGGACAGGGGGCACTGAAGCTTTCTTT	CASSVFRTGGTEAFF
-	14	TRBJ1-1	TRBV27	TGTGCCAGCAGTTCTTTACAGGGTCTCACTGAAGCTTTCTTT	CASSSLQGLTEAFF
TRBD1	15	TRBJ1-3	TRBV6-5	TGTGCCAGCAAGTCCCTCGGACAGGTTGGGGACACCATATATTTT	CASKSLGQVGDTIYF
-	15	TRBJ2-6	TRBV11-3	TGTGCCAGCAGCCCGCAGGGGTCTGGGGCCAACGTCCTGACTTTC	CASSPQGSGANVLTF
-	12	TRBJ1-5	TRBV7-2	TGTGCCAGCAGCCCTACAGGACAGCCCCAGCATTTT	CASSPTGQPQHF
TRBD1	16	TRBJ1-3	TRBV30	TGTGCCTGGAGTACCGGACAGGGTTACACTGGAAACACCATATATTTT	CAWSTGQGYTGNTIYF
-	15	TRBJ1-1	TRBV11-1	TGTGCCAGCAGCTTAGCGAGAGCGGAAAACACTGAAGCTTTCTTT	CASSLARAENTEAFF
-	17	TRBJ1-2	TRBV29-1	TGCAGCGTTGAAATCCCCAGGGCCAGGGTGTCAAACTATGGCTACACCTTC	CSVEIPRARVSNYGYTF